Shown below are 20 T cell receptor beta chains from a single sample sequenced in a study of T cell responses to AZD1222 COVID-19 vaccine (dated by TCRdb to the early 2020s). The time point label, read with the paper, signifies: about 28 days (+/-7) after the second vaccine dose. The library was produced with the immunoSEQ multiplex PCR assay. The table comes from immuneACCESS by way of TCRdb, which keeps in-frame sequences with V and J called. Part of the clones is missing from these tables; in studies checked, under half for an unresolved V gene and the rest for unknown reasons. This sample holds about 120,000 clones; approximately 86% were observed only once. The top ten clonotypes cover 2% to 3% of the sample. The sample was peripheral blood, taken 28 days after the second AZD1222 dose. The receptors were gathered from an adult who received the AZD1222 COVID-19 vaccine.

The rearrangement uses TRBV6-5 and TRBJ1-3; 7 bases map to TRBD1. The V gene's germline CDR1 is MNHEY and CDR2 SVGAGI. The CDR3 has 15 residues. After removal of 8 bases from V and 4 bases from J, the junction contained 11 bases not matched to a gene. CDR3: CASGRQGRSGNTIYF. For the CDR3, the DNA is TGTGCCAGCGGTCGACAGGGTCGGTCGGGAAACACCATATATTTT.

The chain employs TRBV9 and TRBJ2-6; 8 bases fit TRBD1. The germline CDR1 and CDR2 sequences are SGDLS and YYNGEE. V shed 3 bases, J shed 2 bases, and the junction held 7 bases outside the gene matches. This CDR3 spans 17 amino acids. The CDR3 nucleotides read TGTGCCAGCAGCGGGCGGACAGGGTTTACTGGGGCCAACGTCCTGACTTTC. This encodes CASSGRTGFTGANVLTF. Based on the CDR3 plus reference TRBV9 and TRBJ2-6, the full variable domain is DSGVTQTPKHLITATGQRVTLRCSPRSGDLSVYWYQQSLDQGLQFLIQYYNGEERAKGNILERFSAQQFPDLHSELNLSSLELGDSALYFCASSGRTGFTGANVLTFGAGSRLTVL.

The chain combines TRBV7-3 with TRBJ2-2; either TRBD1 or TRBD2 may supply D (5 bases each). Germline assignment: CDR1 SGHTA and CDR2 FQGTGA. Trimming took off 4 bases at V and 6 bases at J, with 15 bases between the two ends. CDR3 length equals 15 residues. CDR3 loop: CASSSRRSGSGELFF. The CDR3 coding sequence is TGTGCCAGCAGCTCCCGGAGGTCAGGGTCCGGGGAGCTGTTTTTT.

This rearrangement joins TRBV19 to TRBJ2-5; D unclear. The ends were cut back, 6 bases at V and 2 bases at J, with 19 bases in the middle. Germline CDR1 LNHDA, CDR2 SQIVND (reference sequence). This CDR3 spans 16 amino acids. CDR3 sequence reads: CASSMWGRQLQETQYF. DNA for the CDR3: TGTGCCAGTAGCATGTGGGGTCGACAATTACAAGAGACCCAGTACTTC.

The DNA for the CDR3 is TGTGCCACCAGCAGAGATGGAGGGGACGGGGGCACTGAAGCTTTCTTT. Its protein is CATSRDGGDGGTEAFF. This rearrangement joins TRBV15 to TRBJ1-1; possible D gene TRBD1, 5 bases. Germline lookup yields CDR1 LNHNV and CDR2 YYDKDF (reference sequence). Trimming stripped 0 bases from V and 4 bases from J, with 15 bases between. The CDR3 totals 16 residues.

This chain connects TRBV18 to TRBJ1-2; unclear D gene. Looked up from germline, CDR1 is KGHSH and CDR2 is LQKENI. V lost 4 bases and J 8 bases, leaving 8 bases between the germline ends. This CDR3 is 11 amino acids long. Written as DNA, the CDR3 is TGTGCCAGCTCACTTGGGCAGGGCTACACCTTC. Translation gives CASSLGQGYTF. The full variable domain, rest sourced from reference TRBV18 and TRBJ1-2, is NAGVMQNPRHLVRRRGQEARLRCSPMKGHSHVYWYRQLPEEGLKFMVYLQKENIIDESGMPKERFSAEFPKEGPSILRIQQVVRGDSAAYFCASSLGQGYTFGSGTRLTVV.

This clone was seen only once. This chain connects TRBV9 to TRBJ2-5; D might be TRBD1 (6 bases). CDR3 length: 14 amino acids. Germline V lookup: CDR1 SGDLS, CDR2 YYNGEE. The V end lost 3 bases, the J end lost 1 base, and 10 bases lay between the germline ends. The CDR3 loop reads CASSGTALQETQYF. CDR3 nucleotide sequence: TGTGCCAGCAGCGGGACAGCACTCCAAGAGACCCAGTACTTC. Drawing the rest from reference TRBV9 and TRBJ2-5, the complete variable domain is DSGVTQTPKHLITATGQRVTLRCSPRSGDLSVYWYQQSLDQGLQFLIQYYNGEERAKGNILERFSAQQFPDLHSELNLSSLELGDSALYFCASSGTALQETQYFGPGTRLLVL.

This clone was counted once. The gene calls are TRBV4-3 and TRBJ1-1; D perhaps matches TRBD1 (5 bases). The V end was cut by 4 bases, the J end by 14 bases, with 17 bases between. The CDR3 extends over 12 amino acids. Looked up from germline, CDR1 is LGHNA and CDR2 is YSLEER. This chain's CDR3 is CASSRAGQGLFF. In nucleotides, the CDR3 is TGCGCCAGCAGCCGGGCGGGGCAGGGACTCTTCTTT.

This clone was observed a few times. V usage is TRBV25-1 and J usage is TRBJ1-5; no reliable D call. This CDR3 spans 14 amino acids. CDR1 MGHDK and CDR2 SYGVNS come from the germline V gene. Trimming took off 1 base at V and 1 base at J, with 5 bases between the two ends. Written as DNA, the CDR3 is TGTGCCAGCAGTGAATTTGGGAGCAATCAGCCCCAGCATTTT. Its translation is CASSEFGSNQPQHF. The complete variable domain, with remaining parts taken from reference TRBV25-1 and TRBJ1-5, reads EADIYQTPRYLVIGTGKKITLECSQTMGHDKMYWYQQDPGMELHLIHYSYGVNSTEKGDLSSESTVSRIRTEHFPLTLESARPSHTSQYLCASSEFGSNQPQHFGDGTRLSIL.

This sequence joins TRBV7-2 and TRBJ2-1; 8 nucleotides agree with TRBD2. This CDR3 has 17 residues. Germline V gives CDR1 SGHTA, CDR2 FQGNSA. V was clipped by 6 bases and J by 2 bases; unmatched bases: 12. CDR3 bases: TGTGCCAGCAGTCGACGGGGGGGAGAGCTCGCCTACAATGAGCAGTTCTTC. Its protein is CASSRRGGELAYNEQFF.

The V call is TRBV27, the J call TRBJ2-3, with a possible D match to TRBD2 (5 bases). CDR1 and CDR2 from the germline V gene are MNHEY and SMNVEV (reference sequence). CDR3 size: 14 residues. The V gene lost 5 bases and the J gene lost 2 bases, with 11 bases spanning the gap. The CDR3 loop reads CASSLQRPTDTQYF. The CDR3 nucleotides read TGTGCCAGCAGTCTGCAGCGGCCCACAGATACGCAGTATTTT.

The chain has TRBV5-4 and TRBJ1-6; D gene ambiguous. Germline lookup yields CDR1 SGHNT and CDR2 YYREEE (reference sequence). Trimming removed 1 base at V and 6 bases at J, with 5 bases between. The CDR3 totals 13 residues. CDR3 sequence reads: CASSLTGNSPLHF. CDR3 coding DNA: TGTGCCAGCAGCTTGACGGGTAATTCACCCCTCCACTTT.

This chain joins TRBV10-3 and TRBJ2-3; D unresolved. Trimming removed 4 bases from V and 0 bases from J, with 5 bases in between. In germline, CDR1 is ENHRY, CDR2 SYGVKD. The CDR3 is made up of 13 amino acids. CDR3 DNA sequence: TGTGCCATCAGTGTTTTAAGCACAGATACGCAGTATTTT. Its protein is CAISVLSTDTQYF.

This clone was seen only once. This chain connects TRBV19 to TRBJ1-6; a possible D gene is TRBD1 (5 bases). Trimming pared 1 base from V and 10 bases from J, leaving 14 bases between. The CDR3 sequence is 15 residues long. Germline CDR1 is LNHDA and CDR2 is SQIVND (reference sequence). DNA of the CDR3: TGTGCCAGTAGTATAGCACAGGATCCGTTCTCACCCCTCCACTTT. It is translated as CASSIAQDPFSPLHF.

The gene calls are TRBV12-3 or TRBV12-4 and TRBJ1-1; 7 nucleotides match TRBD1. There are 11 residues in the CDR3. The trim removed 6 bases at V and 11 bases at J, leaving 6 bases unmatched. The chain's CDR3 is CASRLQGSAFF. The CDR3 region has the DNA TGTGCCAGCAGATTACAGGGGTCGGCTTTCTTT.

This clone was found once. The rearrangement links TRBV28 to TRBJ2-7; perhaps TRBD2 as D (6 bases). The V end was cut by 7 bases, the J end by 0 bases, with 19 bases between. The CDR3 has 16 amino acids. Germline V CDR1 and CDR2: MDHEN, SYDVKM. The CDR3: CASTKPWGRSSYEQYF. The CDR3 nucleotides read TGTGCCAGCACCAAACCTTGGGGGAGGAGCTCCTACGAGCAGTACTTC.

This chain uses TRBV6-5 with TRBJ2-7; D is undetermined. The CDR3 contains 15 residues. Germline V lookup: CDR1 MNHEY, CDR2 SVGAGI. V gave up 8 bases and J gave up 6 bases, with 23 bases separating them. CDR3 DNA sequence: TGTGCCAGCGCCTCCGAGGCTCCTAAGTTGCCCGAGCAGTACTTC. Translation: CASASEAPKLPEQYF.

The gene calls are TRBV6-2 or TRBV6-3 and TRBJ1-1; 7 bases are a match to TRBD1. The germline CDR1 and CDR2 sequences are MNHEY and SVGEGT. The CDR3 is 15 residues long. With V trimmed by 5 bases and J by 4 bases, 10 bases remained unmatched. CDR3 sequence reads: CASSHPDRSITEAFF. CDR3 coding DNA: TGTGCCAGCAGTCACCCGGACAGGAGCATCACTGAAGCTTTCTTT.

This clone appeared once. The chain joins TRBV7-2 to TRBJ2-7; perhaps TRBD1 as D (6 bases). V dropped 5 bases and J dropped 2 bases, with 13 bases sitting between them. This CDR3 region has 14 residues. Germline CDR1 reads SGHTA; CDR2 reads FQGNSA. CDR3 coding DNA: TGTGCCAGCAGCAACCTCCGGGACACCTACGAGCAGTACTTC. Translation: CASSNLRDTYEQYF.

The gene calls are TRBV7-3 and TRBJ2-2, with TRBD1 matching over 8 bases. Germline trimming cut 6 bases from V and 2 bases from J; bases unmatched to any gene: 5. This CDR3 region has 15 residues. From germline, CDR1 is SGHTA and CDR2 FQGTGA. The CDR3 sequence: CASRLGQANTGELFF. Here the CDR3 DNA reads TGTGCCAGCAGATTGGGACAGGCCAACACCGGGGAGCTGTTTTTT. Complete variable domain (other parts from reference TRBV7-3 and TRBJ2-2): GAGVSQTPSNKVTEKGKYVELRCDPISGHTALYWYRQSLGQGPEFLIYFQGTGAADDSGLPNDRFFAVRPEGSVSTLKIQRTERGDSAVYLCASRLGQANTGELFFGEGSRLTVL.